The 6 T cell receptor beta chains presented below share a single source sample, sequenced in a study of shared clonotypes between healthy human individuals. Only in-frame clones appear in the TCRdb table, and some are missing; sequencing was by immunoSEQ multiplex PCR. The sample has roughly 890,000 clones, approximately 92% seen once. CD45RO-negative, CCR7-selected cells formed the naive CD8 fraction, which excluded terminally differentiated effector memory CD45RA+ cells. Material for sequencing was naive CD8+ T cells sorted from blood. All receptors derive from a man aged 30 to 45 in good health.

DNA for the CDR3: TGTGCCAGCAGCACCCGGGACAGGAGGAAGGATACGCAGTATTTT. This sequence encodes CASSTRDRRKDTQYF. The V and J genes are TRBV11-2 and TRBJ2-3; 8 bases map to TRBD1. The germline CDR1 and CDR2 sequences are SGHAT and FQNNGV. The CDR3 consists of 15 residues. Trimming took 5 bases from V and 6 from J; bases not matched to a gene: 10.

In its sample, this clone was seen a few times. This rearrangement joins TRBV4-1 to TRBJ2-7; 9 bases are a match to TRBD2. Germline V lookup: CDR1 MGHRA, CDR2 YSYEKL. The CDR3 extends over 16 amino acids. The junction had 5 bases not matched to a gene; V was cut back by 0 bases and J by 2 bases. The CDR3 sequence: CASSQESPSGTYEQYF. Here the CDR3 DNA reads TGCGCCAGCAGCCAAGAATCACCTAGCGGGACCTACGAGCAGTACTTC.

The chain joins TRBV6-5 to TRBJ2-1, with D perhaps TRBD2 (5 bases). The CDR3 extends over 15 amino acids. Germline assignment: CDR1 MNHEY and CDR2 SVGAGI. V shed 1 base and J shed 2 bases, with 9 bases lying between them. The CDR3 DNA sequence: TGTGCCAGCAGTTACTTGGGAGACGCCTACAATGAGCAGTTCTTC. This sequence encodes CASSYLGDAYNEQFF.

V gene TRBV28 combines with J gene TRBJ2-1; D may be TRBD1 (6 bases). V was shortened by 6 bases and J by 6 bases, with 15 bases between the two germline ends. Germline values: CDR1 MDHEN, CDR2 SYDVKM. The CDR3 covers 14 residues. DNA for the CDR3: TGTGCCAGCAGCCTCGCGGACAGCGTCAATGAGCAGTTCTTC. This encodes CASSLADSVNEQFF.

The rearrangement links TRBV7-8 to TRBJ2-2; D is possibly TRBD1 (6 bases). Germline-derived CDR1 and CDR2 are SGHVS and FQNEAQ. Trimming stripped 5 bases from V and 3 bases from J, with 19 bases between. CDR3 length: 17 amino acids. CDR3 sequence: CASSPTPGVVDTGELFF. The CDR3 DNA is TGTGCCAGCAGCCCAACCCCAGGGGTTGTGGACACCGGGGAGCTGTTTTTT.

The chain has TRBV9 and TRBJ2-1, with 10 bases that match TRBD2. This CDR3 comprises 15 residues. Losses at the gene ends were 2 bases for V and 8 bases for J; bases not matched to a gene: 7. The V gene's germline CDR1 is SGDLS and CDR2 YYNGEE. Written as DNA, the CDR3 is TGTGCCAGCAGCGTCGATAGCGGGAGGTTCGATGAGCAGTTCTTC. Protein product: CASSVDSGRFDEQFF.